This section outlines one TCR beta chain sequence together with its context. Its target is not known. This entry belongs to a study of long-term antiretroviral therapy in people with HIV. Study-level results: Researchers lacked any data on ART adherence, viral resistance or therapy changes. Patients on ART gained diversity, which nonetheless stayed below transplant donor controls. In HIV, the repertoires covered a tighter span of CDR3 lengths than in controls.

Germline CDR1 reads MDHEN; CDR2 reads SYDVKM. Trimming pared 5 bases from V and 3 bases from J, leaving 14 bases between. This CDR3 comprises 14 residues. They ran version v3.0 of the immunoSEQ assay at survey level. Clones were sequenced by immunoSEQ multiplex PCR, and TCRdb holds only the in-frame ones, with some missing. The sample contains 20,000 to 25,000 clones, approximately 80% of which appear only once. The clonotype originates from a man aged 35 to 55 with HIV. This rearrangement joins TRBV28 to TRBJ2-7; weak D call: TRBD2 (6 bases). The material was unsorted PBMCs, obtained 0.1 years before starting antiretroviral therapy. The CDR3 loop is CASSPGTLFYEQYF. The CDR3 nucleotides are TGTGCCAGCAGTCCCGGGACTCTTTTCTACGAGCAGTACTTC.